This TCR beta chain was retrieved from a study of T cell responses to AZD1222 COVID-19 vaccine. Study at large: Second-dose schedules of about 4 or about 12 weeks were combined. Findings of the study overall: CD4 TCRs associated with vaccination spanned spike, dominating at 160-218 and 743-854. Following two doses of AZD1222, Spike-specific TCR breadth and depth rose. Nearly half of unique spike-specific TCRs reportedly avoided B.1.351 and B.1.1.7 mutated regions.

For this clone: Its antigen is still unknown.

Trimming removed 3 bases from V and 6 bases from J, with 11 bases in between. CDR1 and CDR2 (germline): MDHEN, SYDVKM. The CDR3 is 13 residues long. The method was immunoSEQ multiplex PCR; TCRdb's version includes in-frame clones alone and lacks a portion of them. The profile shows approximately 100,000 clones, around 87% of them singletons. The sequencing used peripheral blood, collected on day 0 of AZD1222 vaccination. This chain connects TRBV28 to TRBJ1-1, with D unclear. The receptor was derived from an adult in good health. Here the CDR3 DNA reads TGTGCCAGCAGTTTGGAGGGTACCTCTGAAGCTTTCTTT. Protein: CASSLEGTSEAFF.